The 8 T cell receptor beta chains below were found in one sample sequenced in a study of beta chain features in type 1 diabetes. The study's findings and limits: TCRB CDR3 length was moderately but significantly reduced in all four CD4+ subsets of Type 1 diabetes patients.

Every isolated RNA sample was fully reverse transcribed, so sequencing captured expressed TCRB transcripts. Profiled with immunoSEQ multiplex PCR; TCRdb holds only in-frame clones, not every one. The data contain 600,000 to 700,000 clones, roughly an eighth of them singletons. Their antigens are not known. Sequenced input: naive CD4+ T cells from blood. These receptors were collected from a young man with type 1 diabetes.

This clone came up a few times. The same CDR3 also results from other DNA sequences found in this sample. The V gene is TRBV4-3, the J gene TRBJ1-2; 7 nucleotides align to TRBD1. This CDR3 has 13 amino acids. With 1 base clipped from V and 8 bases from J, the junction kept 4 bases outside the gene matches. The germline V gene has CDR1 LGHNA and CDR2 YSLEER. The CDR3 DNA sequence: TGCGCCAGCAGCCAAGGACAGGGAGAAGGCTACACCTTC. Protein: CASSQGQGEGYTF.

The J gene is TRBJ2-5, the V gene TRBV4-2; D not certain. The V and J ends lost 0 bases and 3 bases respectively, with 8 bases between them. The CDR3 loop spans 14 amino acids. Per the germline V gene, CDR1 is LGHNA and CDR2 is YNFKEQ. CDR3: CASSQDIVKETQYF. The CDR3 DNA is TGTGCCAGCAGCCAAGATATCGTGAAAGAGACCCAGTACTTC.

This clone was counted a few times. The rearrangement uses TRBV30 and TRBJ2-1; 11 bases align to TRBD2. CDR1 and CDR2 from the germline V gene are GTSNPN and SVGIG (reference sequence). Germline trimming cut 3 bases from V and 3 bases from J; bases unmatched to any gene: 4. The CDR3 extends over 15 amino acids. CDR3 amino acids: CAWSETSGVYNEQFF. In nucleotides, the CDR3 is TGTGCCTGGAGCGAGACTAGCGGGGTCTACAATGAGCAGTTCTTC.

This clone was recorded a few times. The rearrangement uses TRBV5-1 and TRBJ2-7; D remains ambiguous. This CDR3 region has 11 residues. Per germline, CDR1 SGHRS and CDR2 YFSETQ. V lost 5 bases and J lost 4, with 7 bases in between. The chain's CDR3 is CASRSGYEQYF. CDR3 DNA: TGCGCCAGCAGGAGTGGGTACGAGCAGTACTTC.

There are a few counts of this clone. V is TRBV11-3 and J is TRBJ2-5; the D is unclear. This CDR3 has 13 amino acids. CDR1 and CDR2 from the germline V gene are SGHNT and YENEEA. Between the trimmed V and J ends, which lost 3 bases and 4 bases, there was a span of 9 bases. The CDR3: CASSLLRRETQYF. The CDR3 DNA follows: TGTGCCAGCAGCTTGTTGAGGCGAGAGACCCAGTACTTC. The full variable domain, with the rest looked up from reference TRBV11-3 and TRBJ2-5, is EAGVVQSPRYKIIEKKQPVAFWCNPISGHNTLYWYLQNLGQGPELLIRYENEEAVDDSQLPKDRFSAERLKGVDSTLKIQPAELGDSAVYLCASSLLRRETQYFGPGTRLLVL.

This clone occurred a few times. V gene TRBV5-4 combines with J gene TRBJ1-3, with a tentative D call TRBD1 (6 bases). With 5 bases removed from V and 0 bases from J, the gap between germline ends came to 9 bases. The CDR3 has 14 residues. The germline V gene encodes CDR1 SGHNT and CDR2 YYREEE (reference sequence). CDR3 protein: CASRPDSSGNTIYF. The CDR3 DNA follows: TGTGCCAGCAGGCCGGACAGCTCTGGAAACACCATATATTTT.

This rearrangement joins TRBV29-1 to TRBJ1-1; TRBD1 is a possible D gene (5 bases). CDR1 SQVTM and CDR2 ANQGSEA come from the germline V gene. Trimming removed 4 bases at V and 5 bases at J, with 17 bases between. CDR3 length equals 14 residues. The CDR3 coding sequence is TGCAGCGTTGTTCGGGCAGGGAAGGGGACTGAAGCTTTCTTT. This gives the protein CSVVRAGKGTEAFF.

The genes are TRBV18 and TRBJ2-7; 7 nucleotides line up with TRBD1. The germline V gene has CDR1 KGHSH and CDR2 LQKENI. CDR3 length: 13 amino acids. After removal of 6 bases from V and 3 bases from J, the junction contained 5 bases not matched to a gene. The CDR3 here is CASSPAGGYEQYF. Here the CDR3 DNA reads TGTGCCAGCTCGCCGGCAGGGGGCTACGAGCAGTACTTC.